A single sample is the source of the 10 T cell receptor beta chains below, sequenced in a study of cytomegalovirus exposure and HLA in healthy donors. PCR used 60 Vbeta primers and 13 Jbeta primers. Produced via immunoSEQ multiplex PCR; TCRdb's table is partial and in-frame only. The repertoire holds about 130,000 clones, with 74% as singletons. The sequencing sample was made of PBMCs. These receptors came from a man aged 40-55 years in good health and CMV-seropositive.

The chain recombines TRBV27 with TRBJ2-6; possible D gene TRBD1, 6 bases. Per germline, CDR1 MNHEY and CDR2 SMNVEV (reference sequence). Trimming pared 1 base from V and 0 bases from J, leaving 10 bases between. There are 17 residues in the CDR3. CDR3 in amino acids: CASSLFLRGSGANVLTF. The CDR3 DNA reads TGTGCCAGCAGTTTATTCCTCAGGGGCTCTGGGGCCAACGTCCTGACTTTC. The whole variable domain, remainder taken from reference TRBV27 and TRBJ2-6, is EAQVTQNPRYLITVTGKKLTVTCSQNMNHEYMSWYRQDPGLGLRQIYYSMNVEVTDKGDVPEGYKVSRKEKRNFPLILESPSPNQTSLYFCASSLFLRGSGANVLTFGAGSRLTVL.

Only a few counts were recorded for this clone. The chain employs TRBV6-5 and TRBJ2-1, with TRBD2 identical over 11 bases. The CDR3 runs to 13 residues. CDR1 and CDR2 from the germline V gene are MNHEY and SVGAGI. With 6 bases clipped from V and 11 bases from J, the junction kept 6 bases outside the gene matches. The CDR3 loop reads CASSETTSGKQFF. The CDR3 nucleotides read TGTGCCAGCAGCGAAACGACTAGCGGGAAGCAGTTCTTC.

The CDR3 loop reads CASSLGGGQETQYF. Written as DNA, the CDR3 is TGTGCCAGTAGTTTAGGCGGCGGCCAAGAGACCCAGTACTTC. J is TRBJ2-5 and V is TRBV19, with no clear D. Trimming removed 5 bases at V and 1 base at J, with 11 bases between. The CDR3 sequence is 14 residues long. Germline CDR1 LNHDA, CDR2 SQIVND (reference sequence).

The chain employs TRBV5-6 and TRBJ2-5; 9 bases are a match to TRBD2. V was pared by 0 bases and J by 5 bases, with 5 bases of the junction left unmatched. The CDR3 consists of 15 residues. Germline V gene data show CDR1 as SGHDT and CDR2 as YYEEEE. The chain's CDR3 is CASSLVRGGRETQYF. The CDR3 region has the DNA TGTGCCAGCAGCTTGGTGCGGGGGGGCCGGGAGACCCAGTACTTC.

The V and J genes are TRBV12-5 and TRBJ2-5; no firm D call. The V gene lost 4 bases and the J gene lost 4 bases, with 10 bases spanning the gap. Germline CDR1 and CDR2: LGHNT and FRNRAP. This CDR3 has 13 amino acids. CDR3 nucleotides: TGTGCTAGTGGTTCCTCTCGTTCAGAGACCCAGTACTTC. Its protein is CASGSSRSETQYF.

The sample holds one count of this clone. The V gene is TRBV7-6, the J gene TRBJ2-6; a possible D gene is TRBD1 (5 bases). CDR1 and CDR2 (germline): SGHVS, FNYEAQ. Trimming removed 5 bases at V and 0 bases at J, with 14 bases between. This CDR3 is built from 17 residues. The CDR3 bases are TGTGCCAGCAGCCAAACAGGACAACCCTCTGGGGCCAACGTCCTGACTTTC. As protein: CASSQTGQPSGANVLTF.

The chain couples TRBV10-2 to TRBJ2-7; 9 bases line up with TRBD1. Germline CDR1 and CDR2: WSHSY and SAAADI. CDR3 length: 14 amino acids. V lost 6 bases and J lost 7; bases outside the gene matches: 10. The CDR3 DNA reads TGCGCCAGCAGCCGGGACAGGGTTTTTGAAGAGCAGTACTTC. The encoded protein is CASSRDRVFEEQYF.

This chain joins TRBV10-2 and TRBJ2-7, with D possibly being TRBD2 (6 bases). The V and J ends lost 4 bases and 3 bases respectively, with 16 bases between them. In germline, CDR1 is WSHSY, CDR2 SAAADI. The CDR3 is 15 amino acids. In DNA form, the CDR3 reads TGCGCCAGCAGTGGAAACCCGGGACTGAACTACGAGCAGTACTTC. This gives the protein CASSGNPGLNYEQYF.

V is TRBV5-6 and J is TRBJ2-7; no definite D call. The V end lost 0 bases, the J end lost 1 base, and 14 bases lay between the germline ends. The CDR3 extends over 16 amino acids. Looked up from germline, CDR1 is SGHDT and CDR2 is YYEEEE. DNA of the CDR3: TGTGCCAGCAGCTTGGACATGGGCCAGCCTTCCTACGAGCAGTACTTC. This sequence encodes CASSLDMGQPSYEQYF.

The CDR3 sequence: CASSIPSGQGNYGYTF. The CDR3 nucleotides read TGTGCCAGTAGTATCCCCTCCGGACAGGGTAACTATGGCTACACCTTC. The rearrangement joins TRBV19 to TRBJ1-2, with 8 positions matching TRBD1. V lost 3 bases to trimming and J lost 1 base; unmatched junction nucleotides: 7. In germline, CDR1 is LNHDA, CDR2 SQIVND (reference sequence). The CDR3 sequence is 16 residues long.